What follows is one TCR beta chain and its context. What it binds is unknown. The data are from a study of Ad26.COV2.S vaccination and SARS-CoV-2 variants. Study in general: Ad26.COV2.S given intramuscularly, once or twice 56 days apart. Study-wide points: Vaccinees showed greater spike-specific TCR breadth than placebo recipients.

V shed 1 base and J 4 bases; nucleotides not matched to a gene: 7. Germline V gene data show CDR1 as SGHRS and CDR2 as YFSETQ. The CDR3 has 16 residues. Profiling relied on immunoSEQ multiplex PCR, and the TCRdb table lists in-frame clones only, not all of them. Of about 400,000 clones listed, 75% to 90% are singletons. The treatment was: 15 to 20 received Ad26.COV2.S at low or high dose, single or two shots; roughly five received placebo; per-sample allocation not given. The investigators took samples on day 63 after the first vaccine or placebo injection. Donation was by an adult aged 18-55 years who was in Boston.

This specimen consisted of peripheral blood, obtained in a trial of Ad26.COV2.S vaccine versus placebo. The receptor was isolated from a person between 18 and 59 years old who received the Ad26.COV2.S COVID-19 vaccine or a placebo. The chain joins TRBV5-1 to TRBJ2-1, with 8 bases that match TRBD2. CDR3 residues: CASSLRAGGSYNEQFF. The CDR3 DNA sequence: TGCGCCAGCAGCTTGAGGGCGGGAGGTTCTTACAATGAGCAGTTCTTC.